This TCR beta chain was profiled in a study of CD8 T cells in ankylosing spondylitis. Study-wide results and limits: A motif of roughly 8 highly homologous TCR beta variants was seen as apparently characteristic of ankylosing spondylitis blood. The clones that were linked to disease were reported to be significantly enriched in matched synovial fluid samples from ankylosing spondylitis patients.

Concerning this clonotype itself: The target antigen is unknown.

The length of the CDR3 is 17 residues. MiXCR, applied by TCRdb to the 5' RACE reads, yields one record per CDR3 protein. The repertoire holds 270,000 or so distinct CDR3 sequences, more than 15% seen once, with approximately 33% in the top ten. The source of this sequence is a male donor with ankylosing spondylitis or in good health (not recorded which). J is TRBJ2-3 and V is TRBV21-1. TRBV21-1 is marked as a pseudogene. The sequenced material came from blood, either unsorted or a sorted T cell fraction (not recorded which). This CDR3 reads CASSWTTGYPSTDTQYF. CDR3 DNA: TGTGCCAGCAGCTGGACGACTGGCTACCCTAGCACAGATACGCAGTATTTT.